This T cell receptor (beta chain) derives from a study of graft-versus-host responses after intestinal transplantation. The CDR3 extends over 13 amino acids. CDR1 is MDHEN, CDR2 SYDVKM, per germline. Trimming left V 4 bases short and J 8 bases short, with 13 bases between. Libraries were prepared by immunoSEQ multiplex PCR; TCRdb keeps only in-frame clonotypes and omits some of them. Among 10,000 or so clones, around a third were seen once, and the ten largest hold more than 10%. The authors seeded 200,000 CFSE-labeled responder cells together with 200,000 irradiated stimulator cells tagged with violet dye.

The sequences come from alloreactive CD8+ T cells from a mixed lymphocyte reaction culture, collected before intestinal transplant. As for subset: CFSE-low proliferating T cells sorted from approximately 6-day pre-transplant mixed lymphocyte reaction (GvH or HvG direction). The V call is TRBV28, the J call TRBJ2-3; D remains ambiguous. This TCR came from a human patient who received an intestinal transplant. CDR3: CASSSQGTGTQYF. The CDR3 DNA is TGTGCCAGCAGTTCCCAAGGTACGGGTACGCAGTATTTT.